This TCR beta chain appears in the sequencing data of a study of blood T cell repertoires in COVID-19 (dated by TCRdb to the early 2020s). Context from the whole study: Samples from collaborators originated in the United States, Italy and Spain and spanned both the acute and convalescent phases of COVID-19. The prospective study material was composed of cDNA or gDNA derived from T cells, B-cell-depleted T cells, or PBMCs. The dataset comprised deeply sampled blood TCRbeta repertoires from subjects exposed to, actively infected with, or recovered from COVID-19. The repertoires were released in a freely available public database meant as a resource for research on the immune response to SARS-CoV-2. The samples were drawn from two sources: the first 160 participants of the ongoing ImmuneRACE study, and 1,000 to 1,500 subjects contributed by 6 global collaborators. Sample metadata almost always included a de-identified subject ID, COVID-19 status, age in years and sex. Where available, HLA class I and class II types were taken from metadata supplied by the sample provider and were not determined by assay-based typing. What the authors observed across the whole study: The quantity of clinical and demographic metadata differed by source and by participant and was supplied without curation.

Worth noting for this clone: Its antigen target is currently unknown. No much larger clonotype is one base removed from it; base qualities were not supplied.

Based on the germline V gene (reference sequence), the CDR1 and CDR2 sequences are LNHDA and SQIVND. The CDR3, from cysteine to phenylalanine, totals 14 residues. The sequence is cut down to CDR3 DNA, 42 bases in frame from base 1. V sheds 5 bases and J sheds 0 bases, leaving 11 bases between their ends. TCRbeta CDR3 regions were amplified from genomic DNA using the immunoSEQ Assay, a bias-controlled multiplex PCR. The authors' pipeline ran thus. Nucleated cell counts per sample were estimated from amplification of reference gene primers within the assay. To quantify the absolute abundance of each unique TCRbeta CDR3 rearrangement, sequence reads were collapsed and filtered. For each sample, productive Simpson clonality was calculated as the square root of Simpson's diversity index across productive rearrangements. Not all clones reach the TCRdb copy of this immuneACCESS table, which keeps in-frame sequences only. Checked studies attribute under half of the gap to unresolved V genes and leave the rest unexplained. The V and J calls and the clone size are those of that table, but D and trimming were determined from the DNA. This sample lists approximately 230,000 clones; 86% were detected once. The ten largest make up around 2.2% of the sample.

Samples from volunteer blood donors who had recovered from COVID-19 were contributed by a second Seattle source. Whole blood was collected in K2EDTA tubes by collaborating institutions according to the institutions' own protocols. For TCRbeta analysis, collaborator samples were shipped as frozen whole blood, as isolated PBMCs, or as DNA extracted from either sample type. The clonotype comes from a man between 25 and 39 years old who had recovered from COVID-19. This chain is built from TRBV19 and TRBJ2-7, with no reliable assignment of the D segment. Source material: peripheral blood. CDR3 reads: CASSRGYSSYEQYF. At the DNA level, the sequence is TGTGCCAGTAGTCGCGGCTATAGCTCCTACGAGCAGTACTTC.